This T cell receptor beta chain is from a study of blood T cell repertoires in COVID-19. As for the study in general: Nucleic acid was either cDNA or gDNA, and it came from T cells, B-cell-depleted T cells, or PBMCs.

TCRdb keeps only in-frame clones here, not all; method: immunoSEQ multiplex PCR. The repertoire holds 250,000 or so clones, with roughly 90% as singletons. CDR3 length: 14 residues. Germline loops: CDR1 SGHAT, CDR2 FQNNGV. With respect to this clone: One end of the junction varies from germline; a read error may be responsible.

This sequence joins TRBV11-2 and TRBJ2-5, with 8 bases that match TRBD1. Sequenced: peripheral blood. The sequence was collected from a woman under 40 with active or convalescent COVID-19. The CDR3 DNA follows: TGTGCCACCAGCCTCCGGGACAGGTTATTACCCCAGTACTTC. Its translation is CATSLRDRLLPQYF.